This T cell receptor (beta chain) was observed in a study of response to subunit inactivated influenza vaccine (dated 2018 in TCRdb). A note on the overall study: Deep quantitative profiling of the T cell receptor repertoire was used in the study to follow responses to a trivalent subunit inactivated influenza vaccine.

What the research found in general, with its limitations: The authors proposed that each seasonal influenza vaccination may bring in only a limited number of new T cells.

Library prep was done by RT-PCR. The sequencer was an Illumina HiSeq 2500. TCRdb reworked the public reads: Q25 trimming with fastp, MiXCR clone assembly, productive beta chains retained. When rows share a CDR3 protein, they turn into one entry using the most common DNA and genes. The sample has approximately 160,000 distinct CDR3 sequences on record, about 10% of them singletons. The ten biggest clones cover roughly a third of the sample. V is clipped by 4 bases and J by 7 bases, and the sequence between their germline boundaries is 13 bases long. Including the terminal cysteine and phenylalanine, the CDR3 comprises 13 residues. The DNA shown is the 39-base CDR3, in frame from base 1. For CDR1 and CDR2, the germline V gene lists SQVTM and ANQGSEA. As to this clonotype: Which antigen it targets is not known. Base quality data are lacking; no much larger clone is found one base away.

This chain is built from TRBV29-1 and TRBJ1-4; tentative D gene TRBD1, with 5 bases matching. The sequence was collected from a man aged 50 to 75 who received an inactivated influenza vaccine. Donor details come from another sample of the same person, matched by shared clones. Sequences were derived from CD8+ T cells sorted from PBMCs, sampled about 23 months after vaccination. The CDR3 region reads CSVARQGSEKLFF. The DNA reads TGCAGCGTTGCTCGCCAGGGAAGTGAAAAACTGTTTTTT.